The sequence of this T cell receptor (beta chain) was determined in a study of blood T cell repertoires in COVID-19. The CDR3 extends over 14 amino acids. Germline V gene lookup returns CDR1 SGHTA and CDR2 FQGNSA. Trimming removed 5 bases from V and 4 bases from J, with 14 bases in between. Original analysis: Counts of nucleated cells, estimated from reference gene primer amplification, were obtained. Libraries were prepared by immunoSEQ multiplex PCR; TCRdb keeps only in-frame clonotypes and omits some of them. That table furnishes V, J and clone size, whereas the DNA furnished D and trimming. Of roughly 250,000 clones listed, around 87% are singletons.

The chain couples TRBV7-2 to TRBJ1-2; D uncertain. This TCR was recovered from a woman between 50 and 59 years old with acute or convalescent COVID-19. The material sequenced was peripheral blood. The DNA of the CDR3 is TGTGCCAGCAGCCCAAAGCCTGGGCCCTATGGCTACACCTTC. Amino acids: CASSPKPGPYGYTF.